The 18 T cell receptor beta chains presented below share a single source sample, sequenced in a study of beta chain features in type 1 diabetes. Investigators reverse transcribed all isolated RNA, so they sequenced expressed TCRB transcripts. Only in-frame clones appear in the TCRdb table, and some are missing; sequencing was by immunoSEQ multiplex PCR. This repertoire shows around 250,000 clones, 25% to 30% found once; its top ten account for 3.5% to 4%. Sequencing was performed on central memory CD4+ T cells from blood. The receptors originated from a man aged 30-40 years in good health.

The V and J genes are TRBV18 and TRBJ2-1; D not resolved. Between the trimmed V and J ends, which lost 6 bases and 7 bases, there was a span of 10 bases. This CDR3 region has 12 residues. Germline V CDR1 and CDR2: KGHSH, LQKENI. CDR3 residues: CASSTSTNEQFF. CDR3 coding DNA: TGTGCCAGCTCTACATCCACAAATGAGCAGTTCTTC.

In its sample, this clone was seen a few times. The V and J genes are TRBV30 and TRBJ1-1; possibly TRBD1 for D (6 bases). CDR1 and CDR2 (germline): GTSNPN, SVGIG (reference sequence). The V end was cut by 3 bases, the J end by 1 base, with 12 bases between. This CDR3 is built from 14 residues. The CDR3 DNA follows: TGTGCCTGGAGCCTGAGGGGGAGGAACACTGAAGCTTTCTTT. This encodes CAWSLRGRNTEAFF.

The sample holds many counts of this clone. The chain recombines TRBV7-2 with TRBJ2-7; no clear D. The CDR3 sequence is 12 residues long. In germline, CDR1 is SGHTA, CDR2 FQGNSA. The V and J ends lost 3 bases and 7 bases respectively, with 10 bases between them. This CDR3 is CASSFPFGEQYF. CDR3 bases: TGTGCCAGCAGCTTTCCGTTTGGTGAGCAGTACTTC.

A word on this clone: Within the sample, other DNA sequences also encode this same CDR3. The V call is TRBV5-1, the J call TRBJ2-5; TRBD2 aligns across 14 bases. Germline loops: CDR1 SGHRS, CDR2 YFSETQ. J gave up 5 bases and V 2 bases, and 11 bases lay outside the gene matches. The CDR3 runs 18 residues. The CDR3 region is CASSLGLAGGRVPETQYF. The CDR3, as DNA: TGCGCCAGCAGCTTAGGACTAGCGGGAGGAAGGGTTCCCGAGACCCAGTACTTC.

V usage is TRBV7-2 and J usage is TRBJ2-7; TRBD2 is a possible D gene (5 bases). The CDR3 sequence is 14 residues long. The V end lost 3 bases, the J end lost 3 bases, and 12 bases lay between the germline ends. Germline V CDR1 and CDR2: SGHTA, FQGNSA. CDR3 in DNA: TGTGCCAGCAGCTTCCGGGATCTGGGCTACGAGCAGTACTTC. It codes for CASSFRDLGYEQYF.

The sample holds a few counts of this clone. Other nucleotide sequences in the sample specify the same CDR3. J is TRBJ2-7 and V is TRBV7-2, with unresolved D. Looked up from germline, CDR1 is SGHTA and CDR2 is FQGNSA. There are 11 residues in the CDR3. The V end lost 3 bases, the J end lost 3 bases, and 3 bases lay between the germline ends. The CDR3 sequence is CASSLNYEQYF. In nucleotides, the CDR3 is TGTGCCAGCAGCTTGAACTACGAGCAGTACTTC. The complete variable domain, with remaining parts taken from reference TRBV7-2 and TRBJ2-7, reads GAGVSQSPSNKVTEKGKDVELRCDPISGHTALYWYRQSLGQGLEFLIYFQGNSAPDKSGLPSDRFSAERTGGSVSTLTIQRTQQEDSAVYLCASSLNYEQYFGPGTRLTVT.

The chain uses TRBV5-6 and TRBJ1-5; D remains unclear. V shed 0 bases and J shed 5 bases, with 12 bases lying between them. The CDR3 has 15 residues. Germline loops: CDR1 SGHDT, CDR2 YYEEEE. In DNA, the CDR3 is TGTGCCAGCAGCTTGGCCGGGAGCAATCATCAGCCCCAGCATTTT. It encodes CASSLAGSNHQPQHF.

This clone was observed a handful of times. The chain employs TRBV14 and TRBJ1-1; no firm D call. This CDR3 region has 13 residues. Trimming left V 1 base short and J 4 bases short, with 7 bases between. CDR1 and CDR2 (germline): SGHDN, FVKESK. The CDR3 loop reads CASSQVRVTEAFF. DNA for the CDR3: TGTGCCAGCAGCCAAGTAAGGGTCACTGAAGCTTTCTTT.

This clone occurred a few times. The CDR3 sequence is CAWSLGTSGAGYNEQFF. CDR3 in DNA: TGTGCCTGGAGTCTCGGGACTAGCGGGGCAGGCTACAATGAGCAGTTCTTC. The chain uses TRBV30 and TRBJ2-1, with 13 bases identical to TRBD2. CDR3 length equals 17 residues. Germline assignment: CDR1 GTSNPN and CDR2 SVGIG (reference sequence). Trimming took 2 bases from V and 3 from J; bases not matched to a gene: 7.

This clone was seen a few times. This chain joins TRBV6-5 and TRBJ2-7; TRBD1 matches 8 bases. The V and J ends lost 7 bases and 3 bases, in that order; junction bases with no gene match: 5. Germline CDR1 and CDR2: MNHEY and SVGAGI. The CDR3 sequence is 13 residues long. The CDR3 is CASTRQGNYEQYF. DNA for the CDR3: TGTGCCAGCACCCGACAGGGGAACTACGAGCAGTACTTC.

Only a few counts were recorded for this clone. The V and J genes are TRBV5-4 and TRBJ2-3; 8 nucleotides line up with TRBD2. Losses at the gene ends were 4 bases for V and 4 bases for J; bases not matched to a gene: 5. The CDR3 sequence is 14 residues long. Looked up from germline, CDR1 is SGHNT and CDR2 is YYREEE (reference sequence). The CDR3 reads CASSIRTSPDTQYF. CDR3 in DNA: TGTGCCAGCAGCATCCGGACTAGCCCAGATACGCAGTATTTT.

The rearrangement uses TRBV7-2 and TRBJ2-3; D is perhaps TRBD2 (6 bases). The CDR3 contains 15 residues. Germline CDR1 reads SGHTA; CDR2 reads FQGNSA. With 5 bases removed from V and 5 bases from J, the gap between germline ends came to 17 bases. The DNA for the CDR3 is TGTGCCAGCAGCCCTGGTGGAGGGAGTAGAGATACGCAGTATTTT. This encodes CASSPGGGSRDTQYF.

The chain uses TRBV4-1 and TRBJ2-7; the D gene is possibly TRBD1 (6 bases). The germline CDR1 and CDR2 sequences are MGHRA and YSYEKL. The CDR3 runs 13 residues. Trimming stripped 4 bases from V and 2 bases from J, with 9 bases between. This CDR3 reads CASSRPGAYEQYF. The CDR3, as DNA: TGCGCCAGCAGCCGGCCAGGGGCCTACGAGCAGTACTTC.

The V and J genes are TRBV28 and TRBJ1-5; weak D call: TRBD1 (5 bases). Germline CDR1 reads MDHEN; CDR2 reads SYDVKM. The CDR3 is 13 amino acids. The V and J ends lost 7 bases and 4 bases respectively, with 11 bases between them. CDR3 sequence (DNA): TGTGCCAGCATCGCCGGGACGAATCAGCCCCAGCATTTT. This encodes CASIAGTNQPQHF.

The table lists this clone with a few counts. The J gene is TRBJ2-7, the V gene TRBV5-1; D remains ambiguous. Between the trimmed V and J ends, which lost 1 base and 6 bases, there was a span of 5 bases. CDR3 size: 11 residues. Germline CDR1 SGHRS, CDR2 YFSETQ. In nucleotides, the CDR3 is TGCGCCAGCAGCTTGAACGGCGAGCAGTACTTC. Translation: CASSLNGEQYF.

V usage is TRBV29-1 and J usage is TRBJ2-2, with a tentative D call TRBD2 (5 bases). The V gene lost 6 bases and the J gene lost 0 bases, with 11 bases spanning the gap. This CDR3 spans 14 amino acids. CDR1 and CDR2 from the germline V gene are SQVTM and ANQGSEA. CDR3 in DNA: TGCAGCGTAACCGGGAAATCGAACACCGGGGAGCTGTTTTTT. Its protein is CSVTGKSNTGELFF.

The V gene is TRBV18, the J gene TRBJ1-2; 9 nucleotides match TRBD1. The CDR3 runs 14 residues. V shed 3 bases, J shed 6 bases, and the junction held 5 bases outside the gene matches. Germline V gene sequence: CDR1 KGHSH, CDR2 LQKENI. The CDR3 spells CASSPTGTGNGYTF. The CDR3 DNA is TGTGCCAGCTCACCGACTGGGACAGGGAATGGCTACACCTTC.

In this sample, this clone turned up a few times. V usage is TRBV30 and J usage is TRBJ2-6, with D tentatively TRBD1 (6 bases). The CDR3 length is 19 residues. The germline V gene encodes CDR1 GTSNPN and CDR2 SVGIG (reference sequence). With 1 base removed from V and 0 bases from J, the gap between germline ends came to 19 bases. Written as DNA, the CDR3 is TGTGCCTGGAGTGAATGGAGACAGGCAACGAGCTCTGGGGCCAACGTCCTGACTTTC. Protein sequence: CAWSEWRQATSSGANVLTF.